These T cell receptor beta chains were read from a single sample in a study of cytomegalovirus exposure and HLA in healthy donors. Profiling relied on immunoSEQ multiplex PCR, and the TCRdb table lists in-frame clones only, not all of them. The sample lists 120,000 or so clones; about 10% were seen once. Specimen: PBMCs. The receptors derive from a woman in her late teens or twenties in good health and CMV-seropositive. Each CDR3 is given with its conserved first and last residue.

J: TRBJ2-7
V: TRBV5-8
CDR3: CASSLSGQYEQYF

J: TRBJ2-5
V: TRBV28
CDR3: CASSAPGKQTQYF

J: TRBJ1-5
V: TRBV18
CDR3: CASSPWTDQPQHF

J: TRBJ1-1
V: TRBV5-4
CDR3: CASRRGAGAENTEAFF

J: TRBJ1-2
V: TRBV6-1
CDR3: CASSAQGLEGYTF

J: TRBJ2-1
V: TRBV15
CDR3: CATTLGLAGFRGEQFF

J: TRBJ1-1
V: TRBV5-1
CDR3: CASSPLGGFQNTEAFF

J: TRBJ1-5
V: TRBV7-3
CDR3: CASSSRNLSGDRANQPQHF

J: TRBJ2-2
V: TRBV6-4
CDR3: CASSPGQDTGELFF

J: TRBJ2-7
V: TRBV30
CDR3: CAWGGRRIWYEQYF

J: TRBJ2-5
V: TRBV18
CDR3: CASSPRAASGGQETQYF

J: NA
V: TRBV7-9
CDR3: CASSLAWESTYEQYF

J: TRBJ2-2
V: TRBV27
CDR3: CASSLGTSGRAGELFF

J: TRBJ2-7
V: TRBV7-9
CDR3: CASSLNGSGRAEQYF

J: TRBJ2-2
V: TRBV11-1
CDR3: CASSPIALNTGELFF

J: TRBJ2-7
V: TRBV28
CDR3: CASSPPTSGTPYSYEQYF

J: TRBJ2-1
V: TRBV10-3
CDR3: CATANRDPTGGEQFF

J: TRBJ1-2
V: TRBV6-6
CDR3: CASSQDSNYGYTF

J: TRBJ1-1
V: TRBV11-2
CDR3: CASSLGRGPEAFF

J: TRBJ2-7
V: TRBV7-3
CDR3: CASSSPSGEQYF

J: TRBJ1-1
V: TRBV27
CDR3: CASSSFRDRVSTEAFF

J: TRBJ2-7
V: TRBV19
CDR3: CASSIGTGGAYEQYF

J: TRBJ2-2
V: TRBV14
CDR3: CASSRWTSSGELFF

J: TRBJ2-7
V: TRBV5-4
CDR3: CASSLTGTGYEQYF

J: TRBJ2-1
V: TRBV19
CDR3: CATMPDWAPYNEQFF

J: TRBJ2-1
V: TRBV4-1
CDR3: CASSQDRGGGPEQFF

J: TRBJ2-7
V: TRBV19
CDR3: CASSIGGQGMNEQYF

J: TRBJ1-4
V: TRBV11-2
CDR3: CASSSWDRGQTNEKLFF

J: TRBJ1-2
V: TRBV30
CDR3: CAWRSGAGGYTF